This T cell receptor (beta chain) was retrieved from a study of tumor-infiltrating lymphocytes in primary liver carcinoma. General study results and limits: Less overlap was seen in tumor-adjacent and tumor-blood pairs than in tumor region pairs. Significantly larger top-250-clone fractions were found in tumors than in blood (p = 0.039).

From roughly 0.5 ug total RNA, TCR beta cDNA was generated with a primer in the constant region. TCR beta libraries came from three nested multiplex PCR rounds using slightly modified ARM-PCR. Running around 9 cycles apiece, the first two PCR rounds relied on TRBV1-TRBV30 forward primers together with a C-beta reverse primer. TCRdb called the multiplex PCR reads again in MiXCR, with one record for every CDR3 protein. The data hold more than 45,000 distinct CDR3 sequences, with 70% to 80% observed a single time. This CDR3 region has 13 residues. Per the germline V gene, CDR1 is MDHEN and CDR2 is SYDVKM. Turning to this clonotype: Its specificity is not known. At one end the junction does not follow the germline gene, possibly because of a read error.

From about 19-30 mg of unsorted bulk tissue, DNA and RNA were co-extracted together. All tumor samples contained more than 85% viable tumor cells. The clonotype was recovered from a man aged 40-50 years with primary liver carcinoma and hepatitis B virus infection. The sequencing sample was made of liver tumor tissue from sampling region 5. Subset of the sample: tumor region T5, tumor centre. The chain couples TRBV28 to TRBJ2-7; the D is unclear. CDR3: CASSLIQTGEHYF. In nucleotides, the CDR3 is TGTGCCAGTAGTTTGATACAGACCGGCGAGCATTACTTC.